The 14 T cell receptor beta chains below come from one sample, sequenced in a study of blood T cell repertoires in COVID-19. Clones were sequenced by immunoSEQ multiplex PCR, and TCRdb holds only the in-frame ones, with some missing. The table records about 250,000 clones, 80% to 90% of them present only once. Sequences were obtained from PBMCs or T cells enriched from blood (not recorded which). Receptors originate from a woman aged 35 to 49 who had been exposed to COVID-19.

This clone was seen a few times. V usage is TRBV4-3 and J usage is TRBJ2-5; 13 nucleotides align to TRBD2. Germline V gene lookup returns CDR1 LGHNA and CDR2 YSLEER. The trim removed 3 bases at V and 6 bases at J, leaving 7 bases unmatched. CDR3 length: 16 amino acids. The CDR3, as DNA: TGCGCCAGCAGCCAGGGTGGACTAGCGGGAGCTCAGACCCAGTACTTC. This gives the protein CASSQGGLAGAQTQYF.

This sequence joins TRBV7-2 and TRBJ2-3; D gene uncertain. V dropped 1 base and J dropped 0 bases, with 11 bases sitting between them. Germline V lookup: CDR1 SGHTA, CDR2 FQGNSA. The CDR3 extends over 16 amino acids. CDR3 DNA: TGTGCCAGCAGCTTAGGGCGGTACTTAAGCACAGATACGCAGTATTTT. It yields the protein CASSLGRYLSTDTQYF. Full variable domain (rest looked up from reference TRBV7-2 and TRBJ2-3): GAGVSQSPSNKVTEKGKDVELRCDPISGHTALYWYRQSLGQGLEFLIYFQGNSAPDKSGLPSDRFSAERTGGSVSTLTIQRTQQEDSAVYLCASSLGRYLSTDTQYFGPGTRLTVL.

The chain joins TRBV21-1 to TRBJ2-1; the table's D call, TRBD2, was not checked against the DNA. TRBV21-1 is flagged as a pseudogene. This CDR3 comprises 20 residues. The CDR3 nucleotides read TGTGCCAGCAGCAAAGACGGGAGACTAGCGGGAGTGTGCTCCTACAATGAGCAGTTCTTC. Protein sequence: CASSKDGRLAGVCSYNEQFF.

As to this clone: The germline gene is not matched at one end of the junction; a read error may be the cause. CDR3 loop: CASSTQGEANVLTF. The DNA of the CDR3 is TGTGCCAGCAGCACCCAGGGTGAGGCCAACGTCCTGACTTTC. This chain joins TRBV5-1 and TRBJ2-6; TRBD1 might be the D (5 bases). The CDR3 runs to 14 residues. Germline-derived CDR1 and CDR2 are SGHRS and YFSETQ.

J is TRBJ1-2 and V is TRBV6-5, with D maybe TRBD1 (6 bases). There are 12 residues in the CDR3. Germline lookup yields CDR1 MNHEY and CDR2 SVGAGI. Trimming left V 8 bases short and J 8 bases short, with 15 bases between. The CDR3 reads CASQTGGRGYTF. DNA of the CDR3: TGTGCCAGCCAGACAGGCGGGAGGGGCTACACCTTC.

This clone showed up just once. The gene calls are TRBV20-1 and TRBJ2-3; tentatively, D is TRBD1 (6 bases). The CDR3 totals 14 residues. Per the germline V gene, CDR1 is DFQATT and CDR2 is SNEGSKA (reference sequence). V lost 3 bases, J lost 2 bases, and 12 bases lay in between. The CDR3 spells CSASLWTDTDTQYF. The CDR3 DNA reads TGCAGTGCTAGTCTATGGACAGACACAGATACGCAGTATTTT.

J is TRBJ2-1 and V is TRBV3-1 (or the pseudogene TRBV3-2), with 8 bases fitting TRBD2. Germline assignment: CDR1 LGHDT and CDR2 YNNKEL (reference sequence). V dropped 0 bases and J dropped 8; count of bases not matched to a gene: 6. The CDR3 totals 15 residues. DNA for the CDR3: TGTGCCAGCAGCCAAGAGGCCGGGAGGGCCTATGAGCAGTTCTTC. This sequence encodes CASSQEAGRAYEQFF.

This clone is a singleton in its sample. This chain joins TRBV7-3 and TRBJ1-1, with unresolved D. V shed 3 bases and J shed 4 bases, with 12 bases lying between them. Germline V gives CDR1 SGHTA, CDR2 FQGTGA. The CDR3 loop spans 14 amino acids. The CDR3 here is CASSLNKGGTEAFF. The CDR3 coding sequence is TGTGCCAGCAGCTTGAATAAGGGAGGCACTGAAGCTTTCTTT.

This clone was seen a handful of times. This chain uses TRBV5-4 with TRBJ2-5; 13 bases fit TRBD2. V shed 4 bases and J 4 bases; nucleotides not matched to a gene: 7. This CDR3 has 16 amino acids. Germline CDR1 is SGHNT and CDR2 is YYREEE (reference sequence). CDR3 nucleotide sequence: TGTGCCAGCAGCCCCCAGACTAGCGGGAGGTTAGAGACCCAGTACTTC. This codes for CASSPQTSGRLETQYF.

This clone was seen a single time. The chain joins TRBV11-2 to TRBJ1-2, with D possibly matching TRBD1 (6 bases). The CDR3 covers 16 residues. V was cut by 5 bases and J by 0 bases, with 16 bases left in between. From germline, CDR1 is SGHAT and CDR2 FQNNGV. The CDR3 DNA is TGTGCCAGCAGCGCATCCAGGGGTCCCTCTAACTATGGCTACACCTTC. This gives the protein CASSASRGPSNYGYTF.

The J gene is TRBJ1-1, the V gene TRBV18, with D hard to call. The germline gives CDR1 KGHSH, CDR2 LQKENI. The CDR3 sequence is 13 residues long. Trimming cost V 8 bases and J 0 bases, with 10 bases left between them. CDR3 protein: CASNSAVNTEAFF. The CDR3, as DNA: TGTGCCAGCAACTCCGCGGTGAACACTGAAGCTTTCTTT.

J is TRBJ1-1 and V is TRBV28; D gene uncertain. The V end was cut by 1 base, the J end by 0 bases, with 6 bases between. This CDR3 comprises 14 residues. In germline, CDR1 is MDHEN, CDR2 SYDVKM. The CDR3 loop is CASSLSGLNTEAFF. The CDR3 DNA reads TGTGCCAGCAGTTTATCGGGGTTGAACACTGAAGCTTTCTTT. Together with reference TRBV28 and TRBJ1-1, the CDR3 gives the full variable domain: DVKVTQSSRYLVKRTGEKVFLECVQDMDHENMFWYRQDPGLGLRLIYFSYDVKMKEKGDIPEGYSVSREKKERFSLILESASTNQTSMYLCASSLSGLNTEAFFGQGTRLTVV.

This clone was picked up a small number of times. The CDR3 region has the DNA TGTGCCAGCAGTGATGTTGAGGTTGGCTATGGCTACACCTTC. As protein: CASSDVEVGYGYTF. The chain combines TRBV2 with TRBJ1-2; D unresolved. The CDR3 is made up of 14 amino acids. Germline V gene sequence: CDR1 SNHLY, CDR2 FYNNEI. V lost 3 bases to trimming and J lost 4 bases, with 12 bases between them. Supplemented by reference TRBV2 and TRBJ1-2, the full variable domain reads EPEVTQTPSHQVTQMGQEVILRCVPISNHLYFYWYRQILGQKVEFLVSFYNNEISEKSEIFDDQFSVERPDGSNFTLKIRSTKLEDSAMYFCASSDVEVGYGYTFGSGTRLTVV.

V and J are TRBV4-1 and TRBJ1-6, with 7 bases that match TRBD1. J gave up 14 bases and V 3 bases, and 10 bases lay outside the gene matches. The CDR3 totals 14 residues. The germline V gene encodes CDR1 MGHRA and CDR2 YSYEKL. CDR3 in amino acids: CASSHPDPTGSLHF. CDR3 nucleotides: TGCGCCAGCAGCCATCCTGACCCGACAGGGTCCCTCCACTTT.